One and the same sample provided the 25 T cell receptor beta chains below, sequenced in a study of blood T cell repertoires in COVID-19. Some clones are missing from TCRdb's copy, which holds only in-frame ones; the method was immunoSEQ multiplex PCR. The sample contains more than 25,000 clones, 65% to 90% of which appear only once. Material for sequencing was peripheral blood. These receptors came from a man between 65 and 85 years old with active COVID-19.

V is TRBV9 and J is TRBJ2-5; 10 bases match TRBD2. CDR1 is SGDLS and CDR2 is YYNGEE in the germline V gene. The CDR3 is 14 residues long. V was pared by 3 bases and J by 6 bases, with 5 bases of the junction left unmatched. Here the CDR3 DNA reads TGTGCCAGCAGCGGTAGCGGGGGGCTACAGACCCAGTACTTC. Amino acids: CASSGSGGLQTQYF.

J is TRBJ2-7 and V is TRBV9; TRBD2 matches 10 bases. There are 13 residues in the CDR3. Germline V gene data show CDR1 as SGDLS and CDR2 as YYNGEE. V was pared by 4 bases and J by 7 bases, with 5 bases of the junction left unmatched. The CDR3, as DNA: TGTGCCAGCAGCAGAAGCGGGGGGGCTGAGCAGTACTTC. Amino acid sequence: CASSRSGGAEQYF. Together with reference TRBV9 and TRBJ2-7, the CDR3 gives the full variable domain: DSGVTQTPKHLITATGQRVTLRCSPRSGDLSVYWYQQSLDQGLQFLIQYYNGEERAKGNILERFSAQQFPDLHSELNLSSLELGDSALYFCASSRSGGAEQYFGPGTRLTVT.

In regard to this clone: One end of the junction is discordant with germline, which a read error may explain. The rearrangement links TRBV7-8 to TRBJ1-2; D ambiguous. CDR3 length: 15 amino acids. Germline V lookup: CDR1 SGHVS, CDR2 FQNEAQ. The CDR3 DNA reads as TGTGCCAGCAGCTCGACGGACTTGACATACTACGGCTACACCTTC. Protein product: CASSSTDLTYYGYTF.

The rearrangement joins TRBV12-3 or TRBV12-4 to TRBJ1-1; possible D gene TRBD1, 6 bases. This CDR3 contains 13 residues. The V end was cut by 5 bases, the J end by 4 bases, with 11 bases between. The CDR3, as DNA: TGTGCCAGCAGTCCCTTGGGGGCCACTGAAGCTTTCTTT. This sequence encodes CASSPLGATEAFF.

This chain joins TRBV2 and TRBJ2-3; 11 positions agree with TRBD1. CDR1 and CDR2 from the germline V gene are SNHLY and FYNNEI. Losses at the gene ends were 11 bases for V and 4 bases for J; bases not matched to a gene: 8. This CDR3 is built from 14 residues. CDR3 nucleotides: TGTGCCGCACCGGGACAGGGGGTGGCAGATACGCAGTATTTT. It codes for CAAPGQGVADTQYF.

CDR3 protein: CASSPTSGMYQIYEQYF. The CDR3 DNA is TGTGCCAGCAGCCCGACTAGCGGGATGTACCAGATCTACGAGCAGTACTTC. V gene TRBV7-9 combines with J gene TRBJ2-7; 11 bases are a match to TRBD2. Germline V gives CDR1 SEHNR, CDR2 FQNEAQ (reference sequence). This CDR3 region has 17 residues. The ends lost 5 bases at V and 3 bases at J; junction bases unmatched: 12.

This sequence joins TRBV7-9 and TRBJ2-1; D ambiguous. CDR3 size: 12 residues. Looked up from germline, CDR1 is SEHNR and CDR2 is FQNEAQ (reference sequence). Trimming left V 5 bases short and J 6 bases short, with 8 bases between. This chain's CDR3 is CASSPYSNEQFF. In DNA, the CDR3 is TGTGCCAGCAGCCCGTATAGCAATGAGCAGTTCTTC. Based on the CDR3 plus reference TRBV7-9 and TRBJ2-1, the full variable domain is DTGVSQNPRHKITKRGQNVTFRCDPISEHNRLYWYRQTLGQGPEFLTYFQNEAQLEKSRLLSDRFSAERPKGSFSTLEIQRTEQGDSAMYLCASSPYSNEQFFGPGTRLTVL.

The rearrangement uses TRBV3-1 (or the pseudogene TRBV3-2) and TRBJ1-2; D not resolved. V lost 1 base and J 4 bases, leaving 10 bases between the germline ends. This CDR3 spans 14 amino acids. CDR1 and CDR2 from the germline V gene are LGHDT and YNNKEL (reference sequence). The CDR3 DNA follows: TGTGCCAGCAGCCAAGTTACCGACTCCTATGGCTACACCTTC. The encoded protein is CASSQVTDSYGYTF.

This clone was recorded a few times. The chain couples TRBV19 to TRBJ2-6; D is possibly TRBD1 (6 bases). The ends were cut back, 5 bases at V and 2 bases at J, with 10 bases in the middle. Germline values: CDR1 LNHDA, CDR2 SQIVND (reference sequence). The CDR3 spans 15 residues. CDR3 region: CASSHTGTGANVLTF. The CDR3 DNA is TGTGCCAGTAGTCATACAGGGACTGGGGCCAACGTCCTGACTTTC.

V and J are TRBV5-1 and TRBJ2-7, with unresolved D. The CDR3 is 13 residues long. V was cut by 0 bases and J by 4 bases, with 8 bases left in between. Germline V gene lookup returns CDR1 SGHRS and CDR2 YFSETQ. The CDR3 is CASSLAVAYEQYF. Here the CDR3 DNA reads TGCGCCAGCAGCTTGGCCGTGGCTTACGAGCAGTACTTC.

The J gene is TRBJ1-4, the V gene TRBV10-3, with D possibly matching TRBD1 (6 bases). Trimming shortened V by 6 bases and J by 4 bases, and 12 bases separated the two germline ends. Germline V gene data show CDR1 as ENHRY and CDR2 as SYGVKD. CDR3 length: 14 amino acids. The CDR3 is CAISWGGGNEKLFF. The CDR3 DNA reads TGTGCCATCAGCTGGGGAGGGGGTAATGAAAAACTGTTTTTT.

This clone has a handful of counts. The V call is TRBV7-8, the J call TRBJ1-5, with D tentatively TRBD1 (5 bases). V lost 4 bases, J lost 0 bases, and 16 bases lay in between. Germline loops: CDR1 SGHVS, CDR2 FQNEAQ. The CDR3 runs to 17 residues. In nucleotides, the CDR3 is TGTGCCAGCAGCTCCACAACAGGATTCTATAGCAATCAGCCCCAGCATTTT. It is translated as CASSSTTGFYSNQPQHF.

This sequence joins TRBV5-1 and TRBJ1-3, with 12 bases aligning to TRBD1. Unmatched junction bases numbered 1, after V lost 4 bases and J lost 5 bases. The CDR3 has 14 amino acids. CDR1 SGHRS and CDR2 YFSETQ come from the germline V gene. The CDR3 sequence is CASSRDRGRNTIYF. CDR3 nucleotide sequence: TGCGCCAGCAGCCGGGACAGGGGGCGAAACACCATATATTTT.

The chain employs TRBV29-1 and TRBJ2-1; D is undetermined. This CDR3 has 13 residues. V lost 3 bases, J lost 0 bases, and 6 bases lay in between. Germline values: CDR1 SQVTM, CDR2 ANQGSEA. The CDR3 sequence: CSVEVSSYNEQFF. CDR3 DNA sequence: TGCAGCGTTGAGGTCAGCTCCTACAATGAGCAGTTCTTC.

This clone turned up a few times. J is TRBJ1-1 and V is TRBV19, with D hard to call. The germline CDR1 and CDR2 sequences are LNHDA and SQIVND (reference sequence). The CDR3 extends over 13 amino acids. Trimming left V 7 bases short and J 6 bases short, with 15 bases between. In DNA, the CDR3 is TGTGCCAGTACCATAGCGGGGTCCCCTGAAGCTTTCTTT. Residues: CASTIAGSPEAFF.

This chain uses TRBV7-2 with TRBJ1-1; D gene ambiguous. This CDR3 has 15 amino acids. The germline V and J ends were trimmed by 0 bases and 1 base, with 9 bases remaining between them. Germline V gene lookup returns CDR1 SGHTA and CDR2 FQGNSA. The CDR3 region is CASSLAPAANTEAFF. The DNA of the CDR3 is TGTGCCAGCAGCTTAGCGCCGGCGGCGAACACTGAAGCTTTCTTT.

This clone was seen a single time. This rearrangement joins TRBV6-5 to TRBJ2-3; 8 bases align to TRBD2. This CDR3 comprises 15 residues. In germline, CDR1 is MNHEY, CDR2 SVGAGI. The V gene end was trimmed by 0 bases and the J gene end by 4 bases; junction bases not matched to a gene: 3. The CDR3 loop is CASSYSFGGADTQYF. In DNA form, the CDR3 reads TGTGCCAGCAGTTACTCATTCGGGGGGGCAGATACGCAGTATTTT.

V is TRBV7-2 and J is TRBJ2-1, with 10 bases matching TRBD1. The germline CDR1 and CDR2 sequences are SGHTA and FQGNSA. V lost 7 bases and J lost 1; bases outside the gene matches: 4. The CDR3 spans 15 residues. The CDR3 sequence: CASIRDRGSYNEQFF. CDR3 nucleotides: TGTGCCAGCATCAGGGACAGGGGATCCTACAATGAGCAGTTCTTC.

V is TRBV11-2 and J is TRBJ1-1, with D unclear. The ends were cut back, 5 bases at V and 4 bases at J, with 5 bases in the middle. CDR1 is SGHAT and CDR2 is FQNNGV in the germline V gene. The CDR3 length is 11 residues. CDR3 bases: TGTGCCAGCAGCGGGCTCACTGAAGCTTTCTTT. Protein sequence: CASSGLTEAFF.

The CDR3 spells CAWSLDRVYKQYF. In DNA form, the CDR3 reads TGTGCCTGGAGTCTCGACAGGGTTTATAAGCAGTACTTC. V and J are TRBV30 and TRBJ2-7; 7 bases fit TRBD1. J was trimmed by 8 bases and V by 2 bases; bases with no gene match: 9. This CDR3 region has 13 residues. Germline V gene lookup returns CDR1 GTSNPN and CDR2 SVGIG (reference sequence).

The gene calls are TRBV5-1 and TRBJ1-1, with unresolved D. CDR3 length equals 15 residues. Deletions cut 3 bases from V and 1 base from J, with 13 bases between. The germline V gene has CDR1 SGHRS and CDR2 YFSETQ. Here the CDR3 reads CASSSSVASNTEAFF. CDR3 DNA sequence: TGCGCCAGCAGCTCTTCAGTAGCTTCGAACACTGAAGCTTTCTTT. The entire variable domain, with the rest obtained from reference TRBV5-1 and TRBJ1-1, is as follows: KAGVTQTPRYLIKTRGQQVTLSCSPISGHRSVSWYQQTPGQGLQFLFEYFSETQRNKGNFPGRFSGRQFSNSRSEMNVSTLELGDSALYLCASSSSVASNTEAFFGQGTRLTVV.

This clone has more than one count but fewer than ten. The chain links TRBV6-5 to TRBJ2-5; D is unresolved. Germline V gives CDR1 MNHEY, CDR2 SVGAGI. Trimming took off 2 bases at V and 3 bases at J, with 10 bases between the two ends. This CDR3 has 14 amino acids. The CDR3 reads CASSYAGREETQYF. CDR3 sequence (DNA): TGTGCCAGCAGTTACGCTGGCCGGGAAGAGACCCAGTACTTC.

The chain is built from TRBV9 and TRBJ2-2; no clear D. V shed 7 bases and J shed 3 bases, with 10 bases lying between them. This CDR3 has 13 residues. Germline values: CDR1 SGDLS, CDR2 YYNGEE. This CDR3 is CASEVDHTGELFF. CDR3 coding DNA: TGTGCCAGCGAGGTAGATCACACCGGGGAGCTGTTTTTT.

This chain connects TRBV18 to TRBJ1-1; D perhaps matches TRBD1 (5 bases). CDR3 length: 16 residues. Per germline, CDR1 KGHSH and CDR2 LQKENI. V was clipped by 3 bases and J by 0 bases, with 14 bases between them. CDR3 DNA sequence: TGTGCCAGCTCACCCTTGCCTCCAGGGATGAACACTGAAGCTTTCTTT. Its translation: CASSPLPPGMNTEAFF.

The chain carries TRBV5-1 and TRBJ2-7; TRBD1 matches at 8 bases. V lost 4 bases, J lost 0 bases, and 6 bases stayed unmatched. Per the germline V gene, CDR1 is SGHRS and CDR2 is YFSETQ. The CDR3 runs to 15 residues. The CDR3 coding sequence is TGCGCCAGCAGCCTGGGACAGGACAGCTCCTACGAGCAGTACTTC. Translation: CASSLGQDSSYEQYF.